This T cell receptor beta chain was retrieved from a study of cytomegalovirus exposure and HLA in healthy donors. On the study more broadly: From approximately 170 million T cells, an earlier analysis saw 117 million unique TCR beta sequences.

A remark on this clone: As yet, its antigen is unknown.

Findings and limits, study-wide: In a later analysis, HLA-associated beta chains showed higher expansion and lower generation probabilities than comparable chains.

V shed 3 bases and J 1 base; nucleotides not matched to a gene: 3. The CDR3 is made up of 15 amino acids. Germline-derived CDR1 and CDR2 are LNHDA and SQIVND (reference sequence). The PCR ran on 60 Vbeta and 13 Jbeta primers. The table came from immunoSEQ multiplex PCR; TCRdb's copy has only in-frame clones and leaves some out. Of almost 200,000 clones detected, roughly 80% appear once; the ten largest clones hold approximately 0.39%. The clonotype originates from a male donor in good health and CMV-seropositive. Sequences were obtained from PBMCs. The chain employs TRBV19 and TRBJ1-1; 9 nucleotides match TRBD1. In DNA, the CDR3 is TGTGCCAGTAGTATCCGGGACAGGGAGAACACTGAAGCTTTCTTT. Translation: CASSIRDRENTEAFF.